This TCR beta chain was captured by sequencing in a study of graft-versus-host responses after intestinal transplantation. For the study at large: All recipients were transplanted with multivisceral, liver-intestinal, or isolated intestinal grafts. Every transplant recipient was induced with anti-thymocyte globulin, then maintained on tacrolimus and steroids for roughly 3 years. Study observations and caveats: GvH clones occurred in recipient marrow; some first appeared in ileum or blood. Maximum circulating GvH clone levels tracked with early post-transplant HvG decreases.

Concerning this clone: Its antigen is not known.

The table came from immunoSEQ multiplex PCR; TCRdb's copy has only in-frame clones and leaves some out. The table shows approximately 58,000 clones, with 80% to 90% occurring only once. The origin of this receptor is a human patient who received an intestinal transplant, so some T cells may come from the graft donor. Sample: PBMCs, taken 26 days after transplant.

The CDR3 DNA reads TGCGCCAGCAGCCGTTTGAAAAAAGTAGACAATGAGCAGTTCTTC. Amino acids: CASSRLKKVDNEQFF. The V call is TRBV4-3, the J call TRBJ2-1, with D unclear. CDR3 size: 15 residues. The V end lost 4 bases, the J end lost 5 bases, and 15 bases lay between the germline ends. CDR1 is LGHNA and CDR2 is YSLEER in the germline V gene.